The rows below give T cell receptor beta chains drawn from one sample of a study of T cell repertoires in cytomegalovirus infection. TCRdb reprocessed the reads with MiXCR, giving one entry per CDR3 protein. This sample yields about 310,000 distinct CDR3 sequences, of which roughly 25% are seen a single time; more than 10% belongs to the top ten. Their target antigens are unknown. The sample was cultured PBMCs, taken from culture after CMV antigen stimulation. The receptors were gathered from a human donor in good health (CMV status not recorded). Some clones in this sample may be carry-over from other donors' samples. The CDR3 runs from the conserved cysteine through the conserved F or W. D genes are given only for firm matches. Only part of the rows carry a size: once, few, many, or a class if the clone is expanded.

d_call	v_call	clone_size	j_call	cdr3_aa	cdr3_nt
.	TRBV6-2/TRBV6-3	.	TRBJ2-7	CASSYELPYEQYF	TGTGCCAGCAGTTACGAACTACCCTACGAGCAGTACTTC
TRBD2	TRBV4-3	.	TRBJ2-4	CASSDLAGGAKNIQYF	TGCGCCAGCAGCGACTTAGCGGGAGGAGCCAAAAACATTCAGTACTTC
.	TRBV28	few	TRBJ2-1	CASSTTGDTYNEQFF	TGTGCCAGCAGTACGACGGGAGACACCTACAATGAGCAGTTCTTC
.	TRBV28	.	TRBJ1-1	CASSAGGQLNTEAFF	TGTGCCAGCAGCGCTGGGGGGCAGTTAAACACTGAAGCTTTCTTT
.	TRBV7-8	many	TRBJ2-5	CASSFRGQETQYF	TGTGCCAGCAGCTTCCGAGGCCAAGAGACCCAGTACTTC
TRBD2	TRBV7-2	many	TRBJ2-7	CASTMTGRVQYF	TGTGCCAGCACTATGACGGGGAGGGTCCAGTACTTC
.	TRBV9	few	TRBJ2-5	CASSVGLQETQYF	TGTGCCAGCAGCGTAGGGCTCCAAGAGACCCAGTACTTC
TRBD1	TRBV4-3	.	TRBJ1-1	CASSQDRTGRTEAFF	TGCGCCAGCAGCCAAGATCGGACAGGGCGGACTGAAGCTTTCTTT
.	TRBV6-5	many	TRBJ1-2	CASSYSEGANNYGYTF	TGTGCCAGCAGTTACTCTGAAGGGGCGAATAACTATGGCTACACCTTC
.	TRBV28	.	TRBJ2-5	CASSALTVRVETQYF	TGTGCCAGCAGTGCCCTAACCGTCCGGGTGGAGACCCAGTACTTC
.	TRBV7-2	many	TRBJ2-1	CASSPGAYYNEQFF	TGTGCCAGCAGCCCCGGGGCCTACTACAATGAGCAGTTCTTC
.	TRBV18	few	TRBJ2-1	CASSPPTRAPTTNEQFF	TGTGCCAGCTCACCACCGACTCGTGCCCCAACCACCAATGAGCAGTTCTTC
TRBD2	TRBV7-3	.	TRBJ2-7	CASSPTSGSGEQYF	TGTGCCAGCAGCCCCACTAGCGGGAGTGGTGAGCAGTACTTC
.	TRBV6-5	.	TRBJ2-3	CASSSVGDTQYF	TGTGCCAGCAGTTCAGTGGGAGATACGCAGTATTTT
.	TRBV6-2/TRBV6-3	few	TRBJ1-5	CASSYFRQPQHF	TGTGCCAGCAGTTACTTCCGGCAGCCCCAGCATTTT
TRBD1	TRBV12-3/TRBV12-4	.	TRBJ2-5	CASSDPGQGLAAQYF	TGTGCCAGCAGTGACCCGGGACAGGGGCTCGCGGCCCAGTACTTC
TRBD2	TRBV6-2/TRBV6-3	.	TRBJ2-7	CASSTVFSGSNEQYF	TGTGCCAGCAGTACCGTTTTCAGCGGGAGTAACGAGCAGTACTTC
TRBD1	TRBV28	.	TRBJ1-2	CASNQQGDYGYTF	TGTGCCAGCAACCAACAGGGGGACTATGGCTACACCTTC
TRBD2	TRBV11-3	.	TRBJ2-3	CASSLRVAGVSDTQYF	TGTGCCAGCAGCTTACGGGTAGCGGGAGTTTCAGATACGCAGTATTTT
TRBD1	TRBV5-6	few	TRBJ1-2	CASSLTGDFYGYTF	TGTGCCAGCAGCTTGACAGGGGACTTCTATGGCTACACCTTC
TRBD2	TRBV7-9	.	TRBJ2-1	CASSPLNSGARNEQFF	TGTGCCAGCAGCCCCTTAAATAGCGGGGCCCGCAATGAGCAGTTCTTC
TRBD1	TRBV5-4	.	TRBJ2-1	CASSLGGGTGDYNEQFF	TGTGCCAGCAGCCTTGGGGGAGGGACAGGGGATTACAATGAGCAGTTCTTC
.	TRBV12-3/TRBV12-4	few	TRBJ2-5	CASSWGGSWQETQYF	TGTGCCAGCAGTTGGGGGGGCAGCTGGCAAGAGACCCAGTACTTC
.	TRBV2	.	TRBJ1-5	CASSAGLSNQPQHF	TGTGCCAGCAGTGCGGGACTTAGCAATCAGCCCCAGCATTTT
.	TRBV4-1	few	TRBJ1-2	CASSQVPDIPNYGYTF	TGCGCCAGCAGCCAAGTCCCGGACATTCCTAACTATGGCTACACCTTC
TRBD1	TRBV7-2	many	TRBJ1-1	CASSADRGRTEAFF	TGTGCCAGCAGCGCAGACAGGGGACGGACTGAAGCTTTCTTT
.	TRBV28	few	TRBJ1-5	CASTQGSRGAQPQHF	TGTGCCAGCACCCAAGGGTCCCGAGGGGCTCAGCCCCAGCATTTT
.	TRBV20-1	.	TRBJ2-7	CSANDRKYEQYF	TGCAGTGCTAATGACAGAAAGTACGAGCAGTACTTC
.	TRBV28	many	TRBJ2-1	CASSFDFLAQGGGPYNEQFF	TGTGCCAGCAGTTTCGACTTCCTCGCGCAGGGGGGGGGACCCTACAATGAGCAGTTCTTC
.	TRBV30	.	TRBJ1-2	CAWRIQGSDGYTF	TGTGCCTGGAGAATACAGGGTTCCGATGGCTACACCTTC
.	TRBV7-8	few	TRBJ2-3	CASAPLSDTQYF	TGTGCCAGCGCCCCGCTCTCCGATACGCAGTATTTT
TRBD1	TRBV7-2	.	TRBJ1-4	CASRQGVVSEKLFF	TGTGCCAGCAGACAGGGGGTAGTGAGTGAAAAACTGTTTTTT
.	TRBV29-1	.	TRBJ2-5	CSVEEFSGTGQETQYF	TGCAGCGTTGAAGAGTTTTCAGGGACGGGGCAAGAGACCCAGTACTTC
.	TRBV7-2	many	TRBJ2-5	CASSLYRAPETQYF	TGTGCCAGCAGCTTATATCGTGCGCCAGAGACCCAGTACTTC
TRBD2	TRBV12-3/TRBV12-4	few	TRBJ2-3	CASNVAGPETDTQYF	TGTGCCAGCAATGTAGCGGGACCGGAGACAGATACGCAGTATTTT
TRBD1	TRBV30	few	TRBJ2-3	CAWSQGAGNTDTQYF	TGTGCCTGGAGTCAGGGGGCAGGGAATACAGATACGCAGTATTTT
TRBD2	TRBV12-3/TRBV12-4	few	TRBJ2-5	CASSYSRGTSGRETQYF	TGTGCCAGCAGTTACAGTCGGGGGACTAGCGGACGGGAGACCCAGTACTTC
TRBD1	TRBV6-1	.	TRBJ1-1	CASSARTGGDNEAFF	TGTGCCAGCAGTGCCCGGACAGGGGGGGATAATGAAGCTTTCTTT
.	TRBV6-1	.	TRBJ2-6	CASRTAREANVLTF	TGTGCCAGTCGGACAGCCAGAGAGGCCAACGTCCTGACTTTC
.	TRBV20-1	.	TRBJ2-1	CSASLGRRVSAEQFF	TGCAGTGCTAGTCTTGGTAGGAGGGTAAGCGCTGAGCAGTTCTTC
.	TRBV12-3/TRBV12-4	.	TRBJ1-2	CASSFEPANYGYTF	TGTGCCAGCAGTTTTGAGCCGGCTAACTATGGCTACACCTTC
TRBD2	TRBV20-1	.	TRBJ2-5	CSASPTSGRKETQYF	TGCAGTGCTAGTCCAACTAGCGGGAGAAAAGAGACCCAGTACTTC
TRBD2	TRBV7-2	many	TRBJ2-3	CATRTSGADTQYF	TGTGCCACCCGAACTAGCGGCGCAGATACGCAGTATTTT
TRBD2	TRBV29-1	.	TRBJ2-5	CSVEQAGGYQETQYF	TGCAGCGTTGAACAGGCGGGAGGATACCAAGAGACCCAGTACTTC
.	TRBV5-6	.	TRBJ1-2	CASSPGTIQSGYTF	TGTGCCAGCAGCCCCGGGACAATTCAGTCTGGCTACACCTTC
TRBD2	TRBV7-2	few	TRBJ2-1	CASSSFGTSGFGVKFF	TGTGCCAGCAGCAGCTTCGGGACTAGCGGGTTCGGTGTGAAGTTCTTC
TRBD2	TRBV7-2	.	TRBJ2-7	CASSWGLAGPREQYF	TGTGCCAGCAGCTGGGGACTAGCGGGGCCTAGAGAGCAGTACTTC
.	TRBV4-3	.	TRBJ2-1	CASSQDGGISYNEQFF	TGCGCCAGCAGCCAAGATGGCGGGATCTCCTACAATGAGCAGTTCTTC
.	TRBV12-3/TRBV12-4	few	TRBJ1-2	CASSLVLPGENGYTF	TGTGCCAGCAGTTTGGTCCTACCAGGGGAGAATGGCTACACCTTC
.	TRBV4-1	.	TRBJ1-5	CASSQVMPLPQGLQPQHF	TGCGCCAGCAGCCAGGTAATGCCCTTGCCCCAGGGTTTACAGCCCCAGCATTTT
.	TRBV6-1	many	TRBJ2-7	CASNRNYEQYF	TGTGCCAGCAACAGGAATTACGAGCAGTACTTC
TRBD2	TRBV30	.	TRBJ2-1	CAWKTSGRYYNEQFF	TGTGCCTGGAAAACTAGCGGGAGGTACTACAATGAGCAGTTCTTC
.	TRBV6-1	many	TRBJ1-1	CASYPDGGRGGTEAFF	TGTGCCAGCTATCCCGACGGGGGGCGAGGGGGCACTGAAGCTTTCTTT
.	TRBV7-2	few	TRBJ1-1	CASSLGGSRNTEAFF	TGTGCCAGCAGCTTGGGGGGGAGTAGGAACACTGAAGCTTTCTTT
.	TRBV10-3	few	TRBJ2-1	CASTGTLSYNEQFF	TGTGCCTCTACCGGGACTCTCTCCTACAATGAGCAGTTCTTC